This TCR beta chain derives from a study of T cell responses to AZD1222 COVID-19 vaccine. Study background: Second-dose groups at about 4 or about 12 weeks were pooled.

The data were produced by immunoSEQ multiplex PCR, yet TCRdb's version contains in-frame clones alone and is incomplete. The table shows around 96,000 clones, with about 88% occurring only once. Note on this clone: Its antigen is currently unknown.

Findings and limits, study-wide: The peak T cell response came first, and repertoires were sampled only after it. Spike-wide coverage was observed for vaccine-associated CD4 TCRs, with dominant responses at 160-218 and 743-854. White British donors predominated, females outnumbered males, and clonal diversity was possibly underestimated.

The receptor was isolated from an adult in good health. The material sequenced was peripheral blood, taken on day 0 of AZD1222 vaccination.

The CDR3 reads CASSLVVNYGYTF. In nucleotides, the CDR3 is TGTGCCAGCAGCTTGGTGGTTAACTATGGCTACACCTTC. The chain combines TRBV5-5 with TRBJ1-2; unclear D gene. Trimming took off 0 bases at V and 1 base at J, with 4 bases between the two ends. Germline V CDR1 and CDR2: SGHKS, YYEKEE (reference sequence). This CDR3 contains 13 residues.